The 26 T cell receptor beta chains below come from one sample, sequenced in a study of T cell responses to AZD1222 COVID-19 vaccine. Measured with immunoSEQ multiplex PCR; TCRdb has only the in-frame clones, and not every one. The data show over 75,000 clones, roughly nine tenths seen once. The source was peripheral blood, collected 28 days after the second AZD1222 dose. The receptors were sampled from an adult who received the AZD1222 COVID-19 vaccine.

The genes are TRBV7-9 and TRBJ1-2; D remains unclear. V was trimmed by 4 bases and J by 0 bases, leaving 9 bases between them. CDR1 is SEHNR, CDR2 FQNEAQ, per germline (reference sequence). The CDR3 length is 14 residues. CDR3 nucleotides: TGTGCCAGCAGCTCGACGGAAGCTAACTATGGCTACACCTTC. Amino acids: CASSSTEANYGYTF.

The chain employs TRBV19 and TRBJ2-1; 7 bases agree with TRBD2. Trimming removed 5 bases from V and 7 bases from J; junction bases left unmatched: 8. This CDR3 contains 14 residues. Germline lookup yields CDR1 LNHDA and CDR2 SQIVND (reference sequence). CDR3 residues: CASSLTSFWNEQFF. For the CDR3, the DNA is TGTGCCAGTAGTCTGACTAGCTTTTGGAATGAGCAGTTCTTC.

The chain carries TRBV2 and TRBJ1-1; tentative D call: TRBD1 (6 bases). The CDR3 covers 13 residues. Between the trimmed V and J ends, which lost 8 bases and 11 bases, there was a span of 21 bases. Germline V gives CDR1 SNHLY, CDR2 FYNNEI. CDR3 region: CASAAETGLGAFF. The CDR3 nucleotides read TGTGCCAGCGCCGCCGAGACAGGTCTTGGGGCTTTCTTT.

The rearrangement links TRBV6-5 to TRBJ1-2; 7 positions agree with TRBD1. CDR3 length equals 13 residues. CDR1 is MNHEY and CDR2 is SVGAGI in the germline V gene. J gave up 8 bases and V 8 bases, and 11 bases lay outside the gene matches. For the CDR3, the DNA is TGTGCCAGCGGTAAGGGACAGCGGGGCGGCTACACCTTC. Its translation is CASGKGQRGGYTF.

This chain joins TRBV27 and TRBJ2-7; possible D gene TRBD1, 6 bases. The CDR3 extends over 15 amino acids. V was clipped by 2 bases and J by 2 bases, with 13 bases between them. Germline assignment: CDR1 MNHEY and CDR2 SMNVEV (reference sequence). CDR3 nucleotide sequence: TGTGCCAGCAGTTTAGGGGGCGTGAACCCCTACGAGCAGTACTTC. Amino acids: CASSLGGVNPYEQYF.

The chain joins TRBV7-8 to TRBJ2-2, with TRBD1 identical over 7 bases. Looked up from germline, CDR1 is SGHVS and CDR2 is FQNEAQ. The CDR3 runs 16 residues. The V gene end was trimmed by 5 bases and the J gene end by 4 bases; junction bases not matched to a gene: 10. CDR3 coding DNA: TGTGCCAGCAGCCTATTAAACAGGGGAAGCACCGGGGAGCTGTTTTTT. Translation: CASSLLNRGSTGELFF.

The chain joins TRBV5-1 to TRBJ2-1; TRBD1 aligns across 9 bases. Germline trimming cut 4 bases from V and 9 bases from J; bases unmatched to any gene: 8. The CDR3 extends over 14 amino acids. Per germline, CDR1 SGHRS and CDR2 YFSETQ. CDR3: CASSVGDRASEQFF. DNA for the CDR3: TGCGCCAGCAGCGTGGGGGACAGGGCGAGTGAGCAGTTCTTC.

This clone was found a few times. This chain links TRBV29-1 with TRBJ1-1; no reliable D call. The CDR3 has 12 residues. Germline V lookup: CDR1 SQVTM, CDR2 ANQGSEA. The germline V and J ends were trimmed by 5 bases and 1 base, with 8 bases remaining between them. CDR3 bases: TGCAGCGTTAAGGTGGGGAACACTGAAGCTTTCTTT. Translation gives CSVKVGNTEAFF.

The chain joins TRBV4-1 to TRBJ1-4; D perhaps matches TRBD1 (6 bases). Looked up from germline, CDR1 is MGHRA and CDR2 is YSYEKL. The CDR3 loop spans 16 amino acids. Trimming pared 3 bases from V and 0 bases from J, leaving 11 bases between. The CDR3 DNA sequence: TGCGCCAGCAGCCAGGGGGCGCAGGCAACTAATGAAAAACTGTTTTTT. Amino acid sequence: CASSQGAQATNEKLFF.

The CDR3 DNA reads as TGTGCCAGCAGCCAAGAGTCCGGCTACGGGACCCAGTACTTC. Encoded protein: CASSQESGYGTQYF. J is TRBJ2-5 and V is TRBV3-1 (or the pseudogene TRBV3-2); no clear D. Trimming removed 0 bases at V and 7 bases at J, with 12 bases between. CDR3 length equals 14 residues. Germline lookup yields CDR1 LGHDT and CDR2 YNNKEL (reference sequence).

The chain carries TRBV6-2 or TRBV6-3 and TRBJ1-1; D gene uncertain. CDR1 is MNHEY, CDR2 SVGEGT, per germline. Deletions cut 2 bases from V and 0 bases from J, with 13 bases between. The CDR3 has 16 amino acids. The CDR3 bases are TGTGCCAGCAGTTACGTCTTAGGGAGCCTGAACACTGAAGCTTTCTTT. Protein: CASSYVLGSLNTEAFF.

This sequence joins TRBV19 and TRBJ1-5; D call uncertain. The CDR3 is 14 residues long. V lost 7 bases and J 3 bases, leaving 13 bases between the germline ends. Germline V gene lookup returns CDR1 LNHDA and CDR2 SQIVND (reference sequence). CDR3 sequence: CASTLLGLNQPQHF. The CDR3 bases are TGTGCCAGTACCCTCCTAGGGCTCAATCAGCCCCAGCATTTT. The full variable domain, rest sourced from reference TRBV19 and TRBJ1-5, is DGGITQSPKYLFRKEGQNVTLSCEQNLNHDAMYWYRQDPGQGLRLIYYSQIVNDFQKGDIAEGYSVSREKKESFPLTVTSAQKNPTAFYLCASTLLGLNQPQHFGDGTRLSIL.

This clone is a singleton in its sample. The V and J genes are TRBV5-6 and TRBJ1-1; D might be TRBD1 (5 bases). V was clipped by 4 bases and J by 3 bases, with 10 bases between them. Per the germline V gene, CDR1 is SGHDT and CDR2 is YYEEEE. CDR3 size: 13 residues. The CDR3 DNA follows: TGTGCCAGCAGCCTCAGGGAGGACACTGAAGCTTTCTTT. This sequence encodes CASSLREDTEAFF.

The sample holds one count of this clone. The J gene is TRBJ1-5, the V gene TRBV18; 9 bases are shared with TRBD1. The CDR3 is 15 amino acids. Looked up from germline, CDR1 is KGHSH and CDR2 is LQKENI. J was trimmed by 4 bases and V by 2 bases; bases with no gene match: 3. CDR3 nucleotides: TGTGCCAGCTCACCAGTGGGACAGGGAAATCAGCCCCAGCATTTT. Its translation: CASSPVGQGNQPQHF. The complete variable domain, with remaining parts taken from reference TRBV18 and TRBJ1-5, reads NAGVMQNPRHLVRRRGQEARLRCSPMKGHSHVYWYRQLPEEGLKFMVYLQKENIIDESGMPKERFSAEFPKEGPSILRIQQVVRGDSAAYFCASSPVGQGNQPQHFGDGTRLSIL.

This clone was seen once. This sequence joins TRBV19 and TRBJ1-1; tentatively, D is TRBD1 (5 bases). CDR3 length: 17 amino acids. Germline V gene lookup returns CDR1 LNHDA and CDR2 SQIVND (reference sequence). The V gene lost 3 bases and the J gene lost 0 bases, with 17 bases spanning the gap. This CDR3 is CASSISYYRGVNTEAFF. CDR3 coding DNA: TGTGCCAGTAGTATCTCCTATTATAGGGGAGTGAACACTGAAGCTTTCTTT.

This chain joins TRBV7-2 and TRBJ1-3, with unresolved D. V lost 2 bases and J lost 4, with 9 bases in between. CDR1 is SGHTA, CDR2 FQGNSA, per germline. CDR3 length: 14 amino acids. CDR3 DNA sequence: TGTGCCAGCAGCTTATTTGAGGGCGGAAACACCATATATTTT. Translated: CASSLFEGGNTIYF.

V usage is TRBV6-5 and J usage is TRBJ1-2; maybe TRBD1 (5 bases). The CDR3 is made up of 14 amino acids. CDR1 is MNHEY and CDR2 is SVGAGI in the germline V gene. V lost 0 bases and J 4 bases, leaving 9 bases between the germline ends. The CDR3 sequence: CASSYSAGRYGYTF. The CDR3 DNA reads as TGTGCCAGCAGTTACTCGGCAGGGCGCTATGGCTACACCTTC.

The V gene is TRBV7-6, the J gene TRBJ1-4, with no clear D. The germline CDR1 and CDR2 sequences are SGHVS and FNYEAQ. The CDR3 length is 15 residues. V was cut by 5 bases and J by 6 bases, with 16 bases left in between. CDR3 bases: TGTGCCAGCAGCCTCGGATGGCCCTTGGATGAAAAACTGTTTTTT. Amino acid sequence: CASSLGWPLDEKLFF.

J is TRBJ1-1 and V is TRBV4-3; D remains ambiguous. Germline CDR1 is LGHNA and CDR2 is YSLEER. This CDR3 is built from 13 residues. The V gene lost 0 bases and the J gene lost 1 base, with 3 bases spanning the gap. The CDR3 region has the DNA TGCGCCAGCAGCCAAGATAGGAACACTGAAGCTTTCTTT. Its translation is CASSQDRNTEAFF.

The gene calls are TRBV5-4 and TRBJ2-5, with 10 bases that match TRBD2. The CDR3 loop spans 15 amino acids. The J segment lost 1 base and the V segment lost 0 bases, leaving 0 bases of the junction unmatched. The germline CDR1 and CDR2 sequences are SGHNT and YYREEE (reference sequence). The CDR3 bases are TGTGCCAGCAGCTTGGGGACTAGCGGCCAAGAGACCCAGTACTTC. Protein product: CASSLGTSGQETQYF.

The rearrangement joins TRBV4-3 to TRBJ1-2, with D hard to call. Germline V gives CDR1 LGHNA, CDR2 YSLEER. This CDR3 has 15 residues. The V end was cut by 0 bases, the J end by 4 bases, with 12 bases between. CDR3 in amino acids: CASSQDLARIYGYTF. The CDR3 nucleotides are TGCGCCAGCAGCCAAGATCTGGCGCGGATCTATGGCTACACCTTC.

This chain joins TRBV4-2 and TRBJ2-7, with 10 bases lining up with TRBD1. CDR1 is LGHNA, CDR2 YNFKEQ, per germline. The length of the CDR3 is 15 residues. Unmatched junction bases numbered 10, after V lost 4 bases and J lost 7 bases. The CDR3 region has the DNA TGTGCCAGCAGCCTTGGACAGGGGGAGGTCGGGGAGCAGTACTTC. Amino acid sequence: CASSLGQGEVGEQYF.

V is TRBV27 and J is TRBJ1-3, with 8 bases fitting TRBD1. Germline V gene lookup returns CDR1 MNHEY and CDR2 SMNVEV (reference sequence). V lost 5 bases and J lost 8; bases outside the gene matches: 11. The CDR3 covers 15 residues. This CDR3 reads CASSRGRTGLDTIYF. In DNA, the CDR3 is TGTGCCAGCAGTAGGGGGAGGACAGGGCTGGACACCATATATTTT.

The rearrangement links TRBV7-8 to TRBJ1-2; D ambiguous. Germline CDR1 SGHVS, CDR2 FQNEAQ. V lost 3 bases and J lost 4, with 12 bases in between. The CDR3 sequence is 14 residues long. Written as DNA, the CDR3 is TGTGCCAGCAGCTTTGGAGGTCCTGTCTATGGCTACACCTTC. Translation gives CASSFGGPVYGYTF.

The V call is TRBV9, the J call TRBJ1-1, with a tentative D call TRBD1 (5 bases). V dropped 0 bases and J dropped 5 bases, with 17 bases sitting between them. There are 16 residues in the CDR3. The germline gives CDR1 SGDLS, CDR2 YYNGEE. CDR3 region: CASSVVGSYGGTEAFF. In nucleotides, the CDR3 is TGTGCCAGCAGCGTAGTCGGATCATACGGGGGAACTGAAGCTTTCTTT.

The V gene is TRBV7-8, the J gene TRBJ2-5; 11 bases fit TRBD1. The CDR3 spans 16 residues. The trim removed 1 base at V and 4 bases at J, leaving 5 bases unmatched. Looked up from germline, CDR1 is SGHVS and CDR2 is FQNEAQ. The CDR3 loop reads CASSLEGTGGGETQYF. DNA of the CDR3: TGTGCCAGCAGCTTAGAAGGGACAGGGGGGGGAGAGACCCAGTACTTC. Variable domain in full (rest from reference TRBV7-8 and TRBJ2-5): GAGVSQSPRYKVAKRGQDVALRCDPISGHVSLFWYQQALGQGPEFLTYFQNEAQLDKSGLPSDRFFAERPEGSVSTLKIQRTQQEDSAVYLCASSLEGTGGGETQYFGPGTRLLVL.